This TCR beta chain stems from a study of blood T cells in healthy people across ages. As for this clonotype: Its matching antigen is unknown.

Investigators took about 9.4 milliliters of peripheral blood from every donor. Whole-study findings and limits: Per million T cells, the diversity of TCR beta decreased roughly linearly as age advanced.

For the second PCR, which ran for about 6 to 11 cycles, a sample-barcoded 5' primer and a J-beta primer mix were used. Every single cDNA molecule received a tag from a template-switch adaptor with 12 random nucleotides. TCRdb passed the 5' RACE reads through MiXCR, listing each CDR3 protein once. The sample has approximately 880,000 distinct CDR3 sequences, roughly 48% seen once; the top ten hold around an eighth. The TCR was taken from a young man in good health. The sequenced sample was blood.

CDR3 coding DNA: TGTGCCAGCAGACGGGGGGAAACCGCAGATACGCAGTATTTT. Its translation is CASRRGETADTQYF. The V call is TRBV12-3 or TRBV12-4, the J call TRBJ2-3; 7 nucleotides match TRBD2. The CDR3 length is 14 residues. V gave up 6 bases and J gave up 4 bases; unmatched junction bases: 7.